What follows are 22 T cell receptor beta chains derived from one specimen sequenced in a study of OX40 agonist ivuxolimab in advanced cancers. TCRdb's table, derived via immunoSEQ multiplex PCR, lists solely in-frame clones and lacks some. Among tens of thousands of clones listed, about 93% were seen once. The sample in question was CD4+ or CD8+ T cells sorted from blood, obtained in a trial of the OX40 agonist ivuxolimab. These receptors all stem from an adult with an advanced solid tumor such as melanoma, head and neck, liver or kidney cancer.

For the CDR3, the DNA is TGTGCCAGCAGCCCACGTGACCCCCTATCGAACACCGGGGAGCTGTTTTTT. Protein: CASSPRDPLSNTGELFF. V is TRBV7-9 and J is TRBJ2-2; D not certain. The CDR3 loop spans 17 amino acids. Trimming took 5 bases from V and 0 from J, leaving 16 bases between them. In germline, CDR1 is SEHNR, CDR2 FQNEAQ (reference sequence).

The chain joins TRBV9 to TRBJ2-3; D is uncertain. The V and J ends lost 2 bases and 3 bases respectively, with 13 bases between them. CDR3 length: 15 residues. Germline V CDR1 and CDR2: SGDLS, YYNGEE. Here the CDR3 DNA reads TGTGCCAGCAGCGTGGGGTGGGAATTGACAGATACGCAGTATTTT. As protein: CASSVGWELTDTQYF.

The chain uses TRBV28 and TRBJ2-7; D is uncertain. Trimming pared 3 bases from V and 3 bases from J, leaving 12 bases between. The CDR3 length is 14 residues. Germline V gene data show CDR1 as MDHEN and CDR2 as SYDVKM. The CDR3 loop reads CASSLSPEDYEQYF. The CDR3 nucleotides are TGTGCCAGCAGTTTGTCGCCCGAAGACTACGAGCAGTACTTC.

V gene TRBV19 combines with J gene TRBJ2-7; weak D call: TRBD2 (7 bases). Germline V gene sequence: CDR1 LNHDA, CDR2 SQIVND (reference sequence). The CDR3 length is 13 residues. The V gene lost 6 bases and the J gene lost 5 bases, with 14 bases spanning the gap. The CDR3 region has the DNA TGTGCCAGTAGCGACACGGGGGGCGACGAGCAGTACTTC. It specifies CASSDTGGDEQYF. Looking up the rest from reference TRBV19 and TRBJ2-7 gives the full variable domain: DGGITQSPKYLFRKEGQNVTLSCEQNLNHDAMYWYRQDPGQGLRLIYYSQIVNDFQKGDIAEGYSVSREKKESFPLTVTSAQKNPTAFYLCASSDTGGDEQYFGPGTRLTVT.

This clone was picked up one time. CDR3 DNA: TGTGCCAGCAGCCCAATCTGGGACGTACCCTACGAGCAGTACTTC. Residues: CASSPIWDVPYEQYF. The chain combines TRBV7-8 with TRBJ2-7; D assignment may be TRBD1 or TRBD2 (5 bases each). Looked up from germline, CDR1 is SGHVS and CDR2 is FQNEAQ. V was pared by 5 bases and J by 2 bases, with 16 bases between. CDR3 length: 15 amino acids.

J is TRBJ1-2 and V is TRBV11-2; D not certain. From germline, CDR1 is SGHAT and CDR2 FQNNGV. This CDR3 has 15 amino acids. The V and J ends lost 2 bases and 3 bases respectively, with 13 bases between them. The CDR3 loop is CASSLSGTEYYGYTF. The CDR3 DNA reads as TGTGCCAGCAGCTTATCGGGTACGGAATACTATGGCTACACCTTC.

This clone was recorded once. The rearrangement joins TRBV27 to TRBJ1-2; possible D gene TRBD1, 6 bases. The V gene's germline CDR1 is MNHEY and CDR2 SMNVEV (reference sequence). The CDR3 spans 13 residues. The V gene lost 2 bases and the J gene lost 4 bases, with 8 bases spanning the gap. DNA of the CDR3: TGTGCCAGCAGTTTAACAGGGTTCTATGGCTACACCTTC. This translates into CASSLTGFYGYTF.

The chain is built from TRBV5-4 and TRBJ2-1; weak D call: TRBD1 (5 bases). The CDR3 has 16 residues. CDR1 is SGHNT, CDR2 YYREEE, per germline (reference sequence). The V end lost 4 bases, the J end lost 0 bases, and 14 bases lay between the germline ends. CDR3 DNA: TGTGCCAGCAGCCCAAGGGGCTTAAGCTCCTACAATGAGCAGTTCTTC. It yields the protein CASSPRGLSSYNEQFF.

V is TRBV11-2 and J is TRBJ1-1; D gene uncertain. Trimming removed 5 bases at V and 6 bases at J, with 7 bases between. The CDR3 runs to 11 residues. The germline CDR1 and CDR2 sequences are SGHAT and FQNNGV. The CDR3 is CASSPSPEAFF. CDR3 in DNA: TGTGCCAGCAGCCCATCTCCTGAAGCTTTCTTT.

The chain has TRBV4-3 and TRBJ2-1, with 7 bases lining up with TRBD2. Germline V gene data show CDR1 as LGHNA and CDR2 as YSLEER. The CDR3 is 18 amino acids. After removal of 0 bases from V and 0 bases from J, the junction contained 8 bases not matched to a gene. The CDR3 DNA sequence: TGCGCCAGCAGCCAAGATTTGGGGGGAGGGCCCTCCTACAATGAGCAGTTCTTC. Residues: CASSQDLGGGPSYNEQFF.

The DNA of the CDR3 is TGTGCCAGCAGCTTAACGGGGGGCTACGAGCAGTACTTC. Its protein product is CASSLTGGYEQYF. The V gene is TRBV11-2, the J gene TRBJ2-7, with 7 positions matching TRBD2. The CDR3 has 13 amino acids. CDR1 is SGHAT, CDR2 FQNNGV, per germline. With V trimmed by 2 bases and J by 3 bases, 1 base remained unmatched.

J is TRBJ1-6 and V is TRBV25-1; TRBD1 matches 7 bases. V was pared by 2 bases and J by 6 bases, with 7 bases of the junction left unmatched. This CDR3 spans 16 amino acids. Looked up from germline, CDR1 is MGHDK and CDR2 is SYGVNS. CDR3 coding DNA: TGTGCCAGCAGTGAAAAGGGGGCAGGGGTTAATTCACCCCTCCACTTT. Residues: CASSEKGAGVNSPLHF.

The chain joins TRBV29-1 to TRBJ1-5; 9 bases fit TRBD1. Germline V gene data show CDR1 as SQVTM and CDR2 as ANQGSEA. Trimming removed 5 bases from V and 0 bases from J; junction bases left unmatched: 2. The CDR3 spans 14 residues. This CDR3 reads CSVRTGVSNQPQHF. The CDR3 coding sequence is TGCAGCGTTAGGACAGGGGTTAGCAATCAGCCCCAGCATTTT.

V gene TRBV13 combines with J gene TRBJ2-5; TRBD2 is a possible D gene (5 bases). Trimming took off 9 bases at V and 1 base at J, with 18 bases between the two ends. Germline V lookup: CDR1 PRHDT, CDR2 FYEKMQ (reference sequence). The CDR3 runs to 15 residues. CDR3 sequence (DNA): TGTGCCAGTTCCTTACGCGGGCTCTCCCAAGAGACCCAGTACTTC. It specifies CASSLRGLSQETQYF.

In its sample, this clone was seen once. V gene TRBV2 combines with J gene TRBJ1-5, with 7 bases fitting TRBD1. Germline V CDR1 and CDR2: SNHLY, FYNNEI. This CDR3 contains 15 residues. Trimming removed 1 base from V and 3 bases from J; junction bases left unmatched: 3. CDR3 sequence: CASSEGDRANQPQHF. CDR3 bases: TGTGCCAGCAGTGAAGGAGACAGGGCCAATCAGCCCCAGCATTTT.

The chain couples TRBV4-3 to TRBJ2-7; D uncertain. The CDR3 is 14 amino acids. Germline V gene sequence: CDR1 LGHNA, CDR2 YSLEER. With 1 base removed from V and 2 bases from J, the gap between germline ends came to 9 bases. The CDR3 sequence is CASSQGTGTYEQYF. CDR3 coding DNA: TGCGCCAGCAGCCAAGGGACGGGTACCTACGAGCAGTACTTC.

This chain links TRBV29-1 with TRBJ2-7; tentatively, D is TRBD2 (7 bases). V was pared by 6 bases and J by 7 bases, with 13 bases between. CDR3 size: 11 residues. From germline, CDR1 is SQVTM and CDR2 ANQGSEA. The CDR3 sequence: CSVGGAGEQYF. In DNA form, the CDR3 reads TGCAGCGTGGGGGGGGCGGGTGAGCAGTACTTC.

This clone has just one count. V usage is TRBV20-1 and J usage is TRBJ1-1; D ambiguous. CDR1 and CDR2 from the germline V gene are DFQATT and SNEGSKA (reference sequence). The CDR3 has 11 residues. V gave up 7 bases and J gave up 4 bases, with 10 bases separating them. CDR3 residues: CSGELGTEAFF. The DNA for the CDR3 is TGCAGTGGGGAGTTGGGCACTGAAGCTTTCTTT.

The chain combines TRBV13 with TRBJ2-3, with 10 bases identical to TRBD2. The trim removed 1 base at V and 7 bases at J, leaving 5 bases unmatched. The CDR3 is 15 residues long. Per germline, CDR1 PRHDT and CDR2 FYEKMQ (reference sequence). As DNA, the CDR3 is TGTGCCAGCAGCTTAGTTAGCGGGAGGTTGAATACGCAGTATTTT. This gives the protein CASSLVSGRLNTQYF.

CDR3 bases: TGTGCCAGCCGCGCGGGAATAAATGAGCAGTTCTTC. This gives the protein CASRAGINEQFF. This chain joins TRBV28 and TRBJ2-1, with D possibly matching TRBD2 (6 bases). Germline CDR1 MDHEN, CDR2 SYDVKM. The CDR3 totals 12 residues. Trimming removed 8 bases from V and 7 bases from J, with 12 bases in between.

The chain joins TRBV19 to TRBJ2-2, with D unresolved. The V gene's germline CDR1 is LNHDA and CDR2 SQIVND (reference sequence). This CDR3 comprises 14 residues. V was cut by 7 bases and J by 1 base, with 10 bases left in between. The CDR3 bases are TGTGCCAGTAATCCCAGACAGAACACCGGGGAGCTGTTTTTT. The encoded protein is CASNPRQNTGELFF.

This sequence joins TRBV7-9 and TRBJ2-2, with a tentative D call TRBD2 (5 bases). V dropped 3 bases and J dropped 5 bases, with 10 bases sitting between them. CDR3 length: 14 residues. CDR1 and CDR2 from the germline V gene are SEHNR and FQNEAQ (reference sequence). This CDR3 reads CASSFSGMTGELFF. DNA for the CDR3: TGTGCCAGCAGCTTTTCCGGGATGACCGGGGAGCTGTTTTTT. The variable domain in full, with the rest retrieved from reference TRBV7-9 and TRBJ2-2, is DTGVSQNPRHKITKRGQNVTFRCDPISEHNRLYWYRQTLGQGPEFLTYFQNEAQLEKSRLLSDRFSAERPKGSFSTLEIQRTEQGDSAMYLCASSFSGMTGELFFGEGSRLTVL.